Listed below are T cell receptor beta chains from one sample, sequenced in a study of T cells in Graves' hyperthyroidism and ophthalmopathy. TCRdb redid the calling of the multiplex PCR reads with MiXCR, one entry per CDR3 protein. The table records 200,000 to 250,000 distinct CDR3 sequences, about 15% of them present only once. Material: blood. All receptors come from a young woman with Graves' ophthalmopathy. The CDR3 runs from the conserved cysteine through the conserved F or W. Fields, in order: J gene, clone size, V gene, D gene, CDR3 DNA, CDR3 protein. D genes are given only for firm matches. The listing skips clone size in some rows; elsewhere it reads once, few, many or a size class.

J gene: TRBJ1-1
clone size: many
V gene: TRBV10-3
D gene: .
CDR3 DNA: TGTGCCATCAGTGAGTCGGTGTGGCGGACGCAGGGGAGTGATGAAGCTTTCTTT
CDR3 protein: CAISESVWRTQGSDEAFF

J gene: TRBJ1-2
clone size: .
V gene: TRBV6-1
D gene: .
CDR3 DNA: TGTGCCAGCAGTGACAGCGGGGCCGGCATTTTTTATGGCTACACCTTC
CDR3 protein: CASSDSGAGIFYGYTF

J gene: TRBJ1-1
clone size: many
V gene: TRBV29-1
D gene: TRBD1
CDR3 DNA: TGCAGCGTGAGACAGGGGACTGAAGCTTTCTTT
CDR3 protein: CSVRQGTEAFF

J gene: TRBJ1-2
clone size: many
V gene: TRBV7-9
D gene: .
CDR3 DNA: TGTGCCAGCAGGGGCGGACCGCCTTATGGCTACACCTTC
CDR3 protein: CASRGGPPYGYTF

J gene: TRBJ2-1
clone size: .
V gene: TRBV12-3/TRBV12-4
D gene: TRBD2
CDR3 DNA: TGTGCCAGCAGTCCGAGGACTAGCGGGGACCCTAACAATGAGCAGTTCTTC
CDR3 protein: CASSPRTSGDPNNEQFF

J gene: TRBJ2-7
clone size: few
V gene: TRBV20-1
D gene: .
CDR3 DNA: TGCAGTGCCAAGAAGGACACTTGGGGGGAGCAGTACTTC
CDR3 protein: CSAKKDTWGEQYF

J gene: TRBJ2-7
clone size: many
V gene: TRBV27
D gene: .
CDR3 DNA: TGTGCCAGCAGTTTCGTCAATGCCTACGAGCAGTACTTC
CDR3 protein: CASSFVNAYEQYF

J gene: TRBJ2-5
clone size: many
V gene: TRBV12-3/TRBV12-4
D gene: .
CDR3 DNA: TGTGCCAGCAGCCCACAAGGTTCAGGGGCGGAGACCCAGTACTTC
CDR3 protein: CASSPQGSGAETQYF

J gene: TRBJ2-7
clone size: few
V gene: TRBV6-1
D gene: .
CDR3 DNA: TGTGCCAGCAGCTACCTTGAGGCCATTACCTACGAGCAGTACTTC
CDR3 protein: CASSYLEAITYEQYF

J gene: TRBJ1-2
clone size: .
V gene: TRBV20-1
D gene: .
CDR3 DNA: TGCAGTGCTAGAACCAGGTGGTCCTATGGCTACACCTTC
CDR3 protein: CSARTRWSYGYTF

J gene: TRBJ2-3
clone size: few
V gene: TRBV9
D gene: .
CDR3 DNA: TGTGCCAGCAGCGTAGGAGGGTCCCCAGATACGCAGTATTTT
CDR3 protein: CASSVGGSPDTQYF

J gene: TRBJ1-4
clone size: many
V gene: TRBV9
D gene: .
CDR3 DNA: TGTGCCAGCAGCCTATACTCACGGGGGGAACTGTTTTTT
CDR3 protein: CASSLYSRGELFF

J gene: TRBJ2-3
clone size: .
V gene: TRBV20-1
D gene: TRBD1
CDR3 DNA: TGCAGTGCTAGAGATAGCAGGGGGGATACGCAGTATTTT
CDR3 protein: CSARDSRGDTQYF

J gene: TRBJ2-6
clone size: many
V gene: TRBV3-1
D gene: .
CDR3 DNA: TGTGCCAGCAGCCAAAGCGGAGATCGCTGGGGCCTCTCTGGGGCCAACGTCCTGACTTTC
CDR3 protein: CASSQSGDRWGLSGANVLTF

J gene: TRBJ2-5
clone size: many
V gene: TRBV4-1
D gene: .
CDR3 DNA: TGCGCCAGCAGCCAAGATGAGGTTGCGGCGGAGACCCAGTACTTC
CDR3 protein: CASSQDEVAAETQYF

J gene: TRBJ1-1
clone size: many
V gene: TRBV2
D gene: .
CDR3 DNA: TGTGCCAGCAGTGAAAGCACTGAAGCTTTCTTT
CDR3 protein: CASSESTEAFF

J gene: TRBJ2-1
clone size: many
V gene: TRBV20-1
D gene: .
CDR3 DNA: TGCAGTGCCACAGGGGGAGGGAGGGCCCACTACAATGAGCAGTTCTTC
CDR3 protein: CSATGGGRAHYNEQFF

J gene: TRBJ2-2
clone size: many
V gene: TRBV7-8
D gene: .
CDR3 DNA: TGTGCCAGCAGCTTTTTGGCGACCAACACCGGGGAGCTGTTTTTT
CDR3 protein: CASSFLATNTGELFF

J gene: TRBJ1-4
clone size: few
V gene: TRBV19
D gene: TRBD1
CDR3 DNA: TGTGCCAGTAGTGACAGGGGGGCATCCGAAAAACTGTTTTTT
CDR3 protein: CASSDRGASEKLFF

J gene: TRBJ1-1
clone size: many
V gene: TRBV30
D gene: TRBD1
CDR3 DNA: TGTGCCTGGGACAGGGCGAACACTGAAGCTTTCTTT
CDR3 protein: CAWDRANTEAFF

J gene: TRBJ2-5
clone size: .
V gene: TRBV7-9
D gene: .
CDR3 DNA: TGTGCCAGCCGCATAACAGGGAGGCAAGAGACCCAGTACTTC
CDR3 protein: CASRITGRQETQYF

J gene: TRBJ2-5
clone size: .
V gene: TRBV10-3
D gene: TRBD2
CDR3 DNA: TGTGCCATCAGTGACCGAGGGTCTAGCGGGGGGTACCAAGAGACCCAGTACTTC
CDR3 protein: CAISDRGSSGGYQETQYF

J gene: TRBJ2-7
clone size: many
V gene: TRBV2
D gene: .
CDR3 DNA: TGTGCCAGCAGTGAAGTGGCCACCTACGAGCAGTACTTC
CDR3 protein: CASSEVATYEQYF

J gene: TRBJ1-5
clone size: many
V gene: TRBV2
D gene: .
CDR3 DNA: TGTGCCAGCAGTGAAGAGACCTTGCCCCAGCATTTT
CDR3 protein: CASSEETLPQHF

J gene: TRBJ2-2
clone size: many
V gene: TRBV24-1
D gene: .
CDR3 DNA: TGTGCCACCAGTGATCTATCGGACGGTACGAACACCGGGGAGCTGTTTTTT
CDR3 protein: CATSDLSDGTNTGELFF

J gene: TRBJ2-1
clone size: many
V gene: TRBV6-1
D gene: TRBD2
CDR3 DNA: TGTGCCAGCAGCCCGGGACTAGCGGGAGATTCCTACAATGAGCAGTTCTTC
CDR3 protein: CASSPGLAGDSYNEQFF

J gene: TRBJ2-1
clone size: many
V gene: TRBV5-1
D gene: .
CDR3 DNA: TGCGCCAGCAGCGGGACGAGGCAGGGCCTCTCCTACAATGAGCAGTTCTTC
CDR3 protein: CASSGTRQGLSYNEQFF

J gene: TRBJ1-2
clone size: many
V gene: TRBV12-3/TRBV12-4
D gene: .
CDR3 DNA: TGTGCCAGCAGTGGGGACCCGGTCAGTAACTATGGCTACACCTTC
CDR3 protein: CASSGDPVSNYGYTF

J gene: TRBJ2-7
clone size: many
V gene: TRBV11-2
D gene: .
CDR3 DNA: TGTGCCAGCAGCTTAGGCACTAGCAAGGAGCAGTACTTC
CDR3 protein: CASSLGTSKEQYF

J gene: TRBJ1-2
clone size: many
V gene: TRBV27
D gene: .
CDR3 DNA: TGTGCCAGCAGTTTAATGGGAGATAATGGCTACACCTTC
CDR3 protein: CASSLMGDNGYTF

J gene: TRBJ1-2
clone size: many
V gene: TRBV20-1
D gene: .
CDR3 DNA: TGCAGTGCTAGAGACGGGCAGGGGAGCGGAGGCTACACCTTC
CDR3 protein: CSARDGQGSGGYTF

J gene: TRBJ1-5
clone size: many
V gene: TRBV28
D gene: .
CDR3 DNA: TGTGCCAGCAGCCCTCCCCGGGGCGGCAATCAGCCCCAGCATTTT
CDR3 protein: CASSPPRGGNQPQHF

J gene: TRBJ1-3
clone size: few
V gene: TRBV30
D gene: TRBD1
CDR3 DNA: TGTGCCTTTTCTCCCGCCGGGACAGGGGGTAACACCATATATTTT
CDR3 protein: CAFSPAGTGGNTIYF

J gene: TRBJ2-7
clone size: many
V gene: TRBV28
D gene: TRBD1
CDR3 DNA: TGTGCCAGCAGCTACGACAGGGGGCCGCCTAGCAGAACCTACGAGCAGTACTTC
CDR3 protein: CASSYDRGPPSRTYEQYF

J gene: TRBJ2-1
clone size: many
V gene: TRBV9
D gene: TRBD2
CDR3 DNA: TGTGCCAGCAGCGCGACTAGCGGGAGCTCCTACAATGAGCAGTTCTTC
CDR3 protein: CASSATSGSSYNEQFF

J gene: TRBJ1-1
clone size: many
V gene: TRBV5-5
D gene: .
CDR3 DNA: TGTGCCAGCAGCTTGGTGATGGGCCACACTGAAGCTTTCTTT
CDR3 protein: CASSLVMGHTEAFF

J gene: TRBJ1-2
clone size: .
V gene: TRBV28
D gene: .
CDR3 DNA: TGTGCCAGCAGCACCCCCCGGGGGGCTGGTGGCTACACCTTC
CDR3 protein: CASSTPRGAGGYTF

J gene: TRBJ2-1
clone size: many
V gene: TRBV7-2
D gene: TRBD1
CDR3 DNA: TGTGCCAGCAGCAGGACAGGGAGCTCCTACAATGAGCAGTTCTTC
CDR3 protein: CASSRTGSSYNEQFF

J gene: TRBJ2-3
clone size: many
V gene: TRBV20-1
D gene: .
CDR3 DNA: TGCAGTGCTAGAGATTTTGGTTGGGGCACAGATACGCAGTATTTT
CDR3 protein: CSARDFGWGTDTQYF

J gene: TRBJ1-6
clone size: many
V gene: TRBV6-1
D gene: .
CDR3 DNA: TGTGCCAGCAGTGAAGTGGTGTGGGTGAGCAATTCACCCCTCCACTTT
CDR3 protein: CASSEVVWVSNSPLHF

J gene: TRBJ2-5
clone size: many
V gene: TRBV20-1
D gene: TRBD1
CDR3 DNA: TGCAGTTCCCGGACAGGGAGAGAGACCCAGTACTTC
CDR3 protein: CSSRTGRETQYF

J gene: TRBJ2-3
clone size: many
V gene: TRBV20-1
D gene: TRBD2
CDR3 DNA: TGCAGTGCTCCCCACCGGACTAGCGGGAGGGCAGATACGCAGTATTTT
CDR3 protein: CSAPHRTSGRADTQYF

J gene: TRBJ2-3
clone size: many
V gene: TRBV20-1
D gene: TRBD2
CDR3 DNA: TGCAGTGCTAGGGCAGGGACTAGCGGGAGCAATACGCAGTATTTT
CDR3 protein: CSARAGTSGSNTQYF

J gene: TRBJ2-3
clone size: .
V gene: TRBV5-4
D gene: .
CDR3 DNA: TGTGCCAGCAGCTTGTGGGAGGGCACAGATACGCAGTATTTT
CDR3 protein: CASSLWEGTDTQYF

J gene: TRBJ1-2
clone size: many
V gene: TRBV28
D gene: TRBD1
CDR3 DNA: TGTGCCAGCAACCCCCTATTTACAGGGGGCCACTATGGCTACACCTTC
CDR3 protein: CASNPLFTGGHYGYTF

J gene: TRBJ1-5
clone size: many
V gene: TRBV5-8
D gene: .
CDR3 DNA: TGTGCCAGCAGCCCCGGGCCTCCTAGTGCCGATCAGCCCCAGCATTTT
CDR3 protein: CASSPGPPSADQPQHF

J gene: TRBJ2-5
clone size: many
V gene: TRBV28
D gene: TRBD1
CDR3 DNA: TGTGCCAGCAGATTAACAGGGGCGGGAGAGACCCAGTACTTC
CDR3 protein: CASRLTGAGETQYF

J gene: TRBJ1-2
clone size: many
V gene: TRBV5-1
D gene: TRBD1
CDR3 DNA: TGCGCCAGCAGCTTGGATGGACAGGGTTTTGGCTACACCTTC
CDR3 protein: CASSLDGQGFGYTF

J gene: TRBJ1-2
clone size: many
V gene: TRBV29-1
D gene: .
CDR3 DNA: TGCAGCGTTGAAGAAGGTGGGGGGGTAGACTATGGCTACACCTTC
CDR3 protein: CSVEEGGGVDYGYTF

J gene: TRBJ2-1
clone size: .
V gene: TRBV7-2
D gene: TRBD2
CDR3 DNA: TGTGCCAGCAGCTTAATAGCGGGGGGAAGCAATGAGCAGTTCTTC
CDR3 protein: CASSLIAGGSNEQFF

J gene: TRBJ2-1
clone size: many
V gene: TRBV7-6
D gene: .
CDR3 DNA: TGTGCCAGCAGCGTGCTAGCTCCGTGGAATGAGCAGTTCTTC
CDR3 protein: CASSVLAPWNEQFF

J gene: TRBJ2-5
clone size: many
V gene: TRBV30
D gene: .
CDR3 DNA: TGTGCCTGGAGTGTACGAGAGACCCAGTACTTC
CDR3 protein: CAWSVRETQYF

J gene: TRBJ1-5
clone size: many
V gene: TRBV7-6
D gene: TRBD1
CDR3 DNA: TGTGCCAGCAGCTTAGATTCGACAGGGTTCCAGCCCCAGCATTTT
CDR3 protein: CASSLDSTGFQPQHF

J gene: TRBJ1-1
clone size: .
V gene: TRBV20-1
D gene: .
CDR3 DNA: TGCAGTGCTAGATCGGGGGGGATTGGCACTGAAGCTTTCTTT
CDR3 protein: CSARSGGIGTEAFF

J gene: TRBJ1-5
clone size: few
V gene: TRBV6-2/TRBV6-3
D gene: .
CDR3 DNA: TGTGCCAGCGGTCGCGCCCGAGCCAATCAGCCCCAGCATTTT
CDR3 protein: CASGRARANQPQHF

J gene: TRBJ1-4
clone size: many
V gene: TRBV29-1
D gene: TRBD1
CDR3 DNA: TGCAGCGTTGAAGAGGGGACAGGGGGCGAAAAACTGTTTTTT
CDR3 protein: CSVEEGTGGEKLFF